Presented here are 12 T cell receptor beta chains from one specimen sequenced in a study of T cells in Graves' hyperthyroidism and ophthalmopathy. Researchers took RNA transcripts and amplified the TCR beta CDR3 regions from them. TCR CDR3 regions were first amplified by RT-PCR with HTBI primers. TCRdb reprocessed the multiplex PCR reads via MiXCR and lists one record per CDR3 protein. The sample yields about 420,000 distinct CDR3 sequences, around 16% seen once. Input material: blood. The receptors derive from a woman in her late teens or twenties with Graves' hyperthyroidism.

The V gene is TRBV19, the J gene TRBJ1-2; D possibly corresponds to TRBD1 (5 bases). CDR1 LNHDA and CDR2 SQIVND come from the germline V gene (reference sequence). V dropped 6 bases and J dropped 6 bases, with 17 bases sitting between them. This CDR3 spans 14 amino acids. For the CDR3, the DNA is TGTGCCAGTAGGGACTCGACAGAGCTAAATGGCTACACCTTC. Protein sequence: CASRDSTELNGYTF.

Ten or more counts support this clonotype. The chain carries TRBV27 and TRBJ1-2, with 10 bases identical to TRBD1. The junction had 10 bases not matched to a gene; V was cut back by 5 bases and J by 4 bases. Germline V CDR1 and CDR2: MNHEY, SMNVEV (reference sequence). The CDR3 runs 16 residues. The DNA for the CDR3 is TGTGCCAGCAGTCTCCTAAGACAGGGGGCAGGCTATGGCTACACCTTC. Its protein product is CASSLLRQGAGYGYTF.

The table lists this clonotype with many counts. This chain joins TRBV20-1 and TRBJ1-1; D gene ambiguous. CDR1 DFQATT and CDR2 SNEGSKA come from the germline V gene (reference sequence). The CDR3 is 16 residues long. V lost 0 bases, J lost 0 bases, and 14 bases lay in between. CDR3 nucleotide sequence: TGCAGTGCTAGAGATCCACAGAAAACTATGAACACTGAAGCTTTCTTT. As protein: CSARDPQKTMNTEAFF.

This clonotype appeared many times. V usage is TRBV7-2 and J usage is TRBJ1-5; D is unresolved. There are 12 residues in the CDR3. Trimming took off 7 bases at V and 3 bases at J, with 7 bases between the two ends. From germline, CDR1 is SGHTA and CDR2 FQGNSA. In DNA form, the CDR3 reads TGTGCCAGCAAAGAGGTCAATCAGCCCCAGCATTTT. This encodes CASKEVNQPQHF.

V gene TRBV6-1 combines with J gene TRBJ2-7, with D uncertain. Germline CDR1 and CDR2: MNHNS and SASEGT. V lost 2 bases and J 5 bases, leaving 13 bases between the germline ends. This CDR3 is built from 14 residues. The CDR3 is CASSELKTAHEQYF. The CDR3 region has the DNA TGTGCCAGCAGTGAACTGAAAACGGCCCACGAGCAGTACTTC.

This chain links TRBV5-1 with TRBJ2-5; D ambiguous. Per germline, CDR1 SGHRS and CDR2 YFSETQ. This CDR3 contains 15 residues. Deletions cut 2 bases from V and 1 base from J, with 12 bases between. CDR3 DNA sequence: TGCGCCAGCAGCTTAGGAACCATTTCCCAAGAGACCCAGTACTTC. This sequence encodes CASSLGTISQETQYF.

The chain combines TRBV9 with TRBJ2-2; 12 nucleotides agree with TRBD2. The V gene's germline CDR1 is SGDLS and CDR2 YYNGEE. V was clipped by 4 bases and J by 5 bases; unmatched bases: 6. The CDR3 runs to 16 residues. The DNA for the CDR3 is TGTGCCAGCAGCCCCCCTAGCGGGAGGGAGACCGGGGAGCTGTTTTTT. Translating gives CASSPPSGRETGELFF.

This clonotype was seen at least ten times. This chain joins TRBV6-1 and TRBJ2-1, with 7 positions matching TRBD2. Trimming at V came to 6 bases and at J to 7 bases, leaving 15 bases not matched to a gene. CDR1 and CDR2 from the germline V gene are MNHNS and SASEGT. This CDR3 has 16 residues. The CDR3 reads CASSPPVGVGGNEQFF. As DNA, the CDR3 is TGTGCCAGCAGCCCGCCCGTGGGGGTCGGGGGGAATGAGCAGTTCTTC.

CDR3 bases: TGTGCCAGCAGCTTTTACATCAATTACGAGCAGTACTTC. Amino acids: CASSFYINYEQYF. The chain has TRBV7-2 and TRBJ2-7; D gene unclear. The CDR3 loop spans 13 amino acids. V was pared by 3 bases and J by 4 bases, with 10 bases between. CDR1 and CDR2 from the germline V gene are SGHTA and FQGNSA.

This chain connects TRBV4-2 to TRBJ2-2; D perhaps matches TRBD1 (5 bases). The CDR3 spans 16 residues. Per the germline V gene, CDR1 is LGHNA and CDR2 is YNFKEQ. V lost 0 bases and J 5 bases, leaving 13 bases between the germline ends. CDR3 DNA: TGTGCCAGCAGCCAAGAGACGATCAAGGGGACCGGGGAGCTGTTTTTT. It specifies CASSQETIKGTGELFF.

Points on this clonotype: A much more abundant neighbour one base away suggests this may be a read error. The chain links TRBV7-2 to TRBJ1-1, with unresolved D. Per the germline V gene, CDR1 is SGHTA and CDR2 is FQGNSA. Trimming left V 4 bases short and J 9 bases short, with 15 bases between. This CDR3 has 13 amino acids. CDR3 residues: CASSSSGSPKAFF. For the CDR3, the DNA is TGTGCCAGCAGCTCCTCCGGGAGTCCTAAAGCTTTCTTT.

The CDR3 reads CASSFPDSNYGYTF. The CDR3 nucleotides are TGTGCCAGCAGCTTCCCAGACAGCAACTATGGCTACACCTTC. The V call is TRBV5-6, the J call TRBJ1-2; possible D gene TRBD1, 5 bases. CDR3 length: 14 amino acids. Trimming removed 2 bases at V and 2 bases at J, with 10 bases between. Germline CDR1 reads SGHDT; CDR2 reads YYEEEE.